The entry below gives a single TCR beta chain sequence along with its context. The record originates from a study of early T cells in non-severe SARS-CoV-2 infection. There are 13 residues in the CDR3. The germline V gene encodes CDR1 SGHRS and CDR2 YFSETQ. Trimming removed 5 bases at V and 2 bases at J, with 9 bases between. MiXCR was run by TCRdb on the 5' RACE reads, yielding one entry per CDR3 protein. The sample includes 85,000 to 100,000 distinct CDR3 sequences, roughly 15% seen only once; the top ten take 0.95% to 1.5%. The chain recombines TRBV5-1 with TRBJ2-3; the D gene is possibly TRBD2 (5 bases). Sequenced sample: whole blood. The receptor was derived from an adult who was a healthcare worker with PCR-confirmed SARS-CoV-2 infection or an uninfected control (not recorded which). CDR3 protein: CASSFGDTDTQYF. DNA for the CDR3: TGCGCCAGCAGTTTCGGGGACACAGATACGCAGTATTTT.